Here is one TCR beta chain with its context. The antigen is undetermined. V lost 5 bases, J lost 1 base, and 16 bases lay in between. The germline CDR1 and CDR2 sequences are MNHEY and SVGEGT. This CDR3 contains 16 residues. These data are taken from a study of vaccination and CD4 T cells after COVID-19. Overall study results and limits: The median proportion of reactive clones detected only post-vaccination in convalescent patients was over 65%.

The Oncomine TCR Beta short-read assay was applied to DNA of cultured CD4+ T cells. TCRdb re-called the PCR reads through MiXCR, storing one row per CDR3 protein. The sample yields roughly 13,000 distinct CDR3 sequences, about three fifths seen once. As for treatment: approximately nine-day PBMC culture with coronavirus spike peptide pools or control peptides (ViraFEST assay). The chain employs TRBV6-2 or TRBV6-3 and TRBJ2-3; possible D gene TRBD1, 6 bases. This receptor was obtained from a human donor who had recovered from COVID-19. The sequencing input was CD4+ T cells from blood, cultured in vitro. CDR3 sequence: CASSRPVGQGTDTQYF. CDR3 nucleotide sequence: TGTGCCAGCAGTCGCCCCGTGGGACAAGGCACAGATACGCAGTATTTT.